Given below is one T cell receptor (beta chain) in context. Its antigen remains unknown. This specimen comes from a study of lymphopenia after photon versus proton radiotherapy. Findings of the study overall: After lymphocyte nadir, photon-treated repertoires showed oligoclonal expansion, especially CD8+ Temra.

The CDR3 contains 14 residues. The V gene lost 7 bases and the J gene lost 2 bases, with 12 bases spanning the gap. Germline V gene lookup returns CDR1 SGDLS and CDR2 YYNGEE. Only in-frame clones appear in the TCRdb table, and some are missing; sequencing was by immunoSEQ multiplex PCR. The table shows about 45,000 clones, with 85% occurring only once. This chain links TRBV9 with TRBJ1-4; perhaps TRBD1 as D (6 bases). Sequencing used peripheral blood, obtained from a patient treated with photon-based radiotherapy. This TCR derives from a man in his forties with gastric cancer. CDR3 nucleotide sequence: TGTGCCAGCGGGGAAGGGGGGACTAATGAAAAACTGTTTTTT. Translating gives CASGEGGTNEKLFF.